The TCR beta chain under discussion was sequenced for a study of T cell responses to AZD1222 COVID-19 vaccine. Germline CDR1 is MDHEN and CDR2 is SYDVKM. The CDR3 has 14 amino acids. The V and J ends lost 3 bases and 3 bases respectively, with 12 bases between them. Findings and caveats of the study: Spike-specific TCR breadth and depth went up after people got two AZD1222 doses.

Data came from immunoSEQ multiplex PCR; TCRdb stores just in-frame clones and leaves some out. The data hold 130,000 to 150,000 clones, with roughly nine tenths observed a single time. As to this clone: Its cognate antigen is unknown.

The TCR sequence derives from an adult in good health. The sample consisted of peripheral blood, taken on day 0 of AZD1222 vaccination. This rearrangement joins TRBV28 to TRBJ2-7; no firm D call. As DNA, the CDR3 is TGTGCCAGCAGTTTGCAATTCCCGAACTACGAGCAGTACTTC. Its translation is CASSLQFPNYEQYF.